Listed here are 30 T cell receptor beta chains from one sample, sequenced in a study of blood T cell repertoires in COVID-19. Clones were sequenced by immunoSEQ multiplex PCR, and TCRdb holds only the in-frame ones, with some missing. The repertoire holds about 200,000 clones, with roughly 85% as singletons. Sequencing was done on a sample of PBMCs or T cells enriched from blood (not recorded which). The source is a woman in her thirties or forties with acute COVID-19.

CDR3 region: CASSQDHSGTIYF. CDR3 nucleotide sequence: TGTGCCAGCAGCCAAGATCACTCGGGCACCATATATTTT. The V and J genes are TRBV3-1 (or the pseudogene TRBV3-2) and TRBJ1-3; D is ambiguous. This CDR3 is 13 amino acids long. Trimming left V 0 bases short and J 9 bases short, with 9 bases between. Germline CDR1 LGHDT, CDR2 YNNKEL (reference sequence).

This chain connects TRBV7-8 to TRBJ2-3, with 14 bases matching TRBD2. V was pared by 6 bases and J by 5 bases, with 13 bases of the junction left unmatched. From germline, CDR1 is SGHVS and CDR2 FQNEAQ. The CDR3 loop spans 18 amino acids. This CDR3 reads CASRLRPGLAGDRDTQYF. In DNA, the CDR3 is TGTGCCAGCAGACTACGACCGGGACTAGCGGGAGATCGAGATACGCAGTATTTT.

The V gene is TRBV1, the J gene TRBJ2-2; the table's D call, TRBD2, was not checked against the DNA. TRBV1 is reported as a pseudogene. This CDR3 is 23 amino acids long. The CDR3 sequence: CTSSQDPRASGNNSPANTGELFF. The CDR3 DNA follows: TGCACCAGCAGCCAAGACCCGAGGGCTAGCGGGAATAATTCCCCCGCGAACACCGGGGAGCTGTTTTTT.

The V call is TRBV28, the J call TRBJ2-7; 7 positions agree with TRBD1. Germline-derived CDR1 and CDR2 are MDHEN and SYDVKM. The CDR3 covers 13 residues. Trimming took 4 bases from V and 4 from J; bases not matched to a gene: 4. The CDR3, as DNA: TGTGCCAGCAGTTCCCGGGACAGTTACGAGCAGTACTTC. Protein product: CASSSRDSYEQYF.

This clone was seen more than once but under ten times. This chain links TRBV10-2 with TRBJ2-5; TRBD2 matches at 10 bases. Looked up from germline, CDR1 is WSHSY and CDR2 is SAAADI. Losses at the gene ends were 6 bases for V and 0 bases for J; bases not matched to a gene: 4. The CDR3 has 15 amino acids. In DNA, the CDR3 is TGCGCCAGCAGGGTAGCGGGAGGAAACCAAGAGACCCAGTACTTC. Its translation is CASRVAGGNQETQYF.

The gene calls are TRBV10-1 and TRBJ1-1; D is possibly TRBD1 (5 bases). The V gene's germline CDR1 is WNHNN and CDR2 SYGVQD (reference sequence). The V and J ends lost 4 bases and 0 bases respectively, with 6 bases between them. This CDR3 is 13 amino acids long. CDR3 in DNA: TGCGCCAGCAGTGCAGGGTTGAACACTGAAGCTTTCTTT. Its protein product is CASSAGLNTEAFF.

The J gene is TRBJ1-3, the V gene TRBV10-2, with a possible D match to TRBD1 (6 bases). V was shortened by 0 bases and J by 2 bases, with 11 bases between the two germline ends. CDR3 length: 16 residues. Germline V gene sequence: CDR1 WSHSY, CDR2 SAAADI. The CDR3 coding sequence is TGCGCCAGCAGTGAGTCGCAAGGGGGACCTGGAAACACCATATATTTT. It translates to CASSESQGGPGNTIYF.

The gene calls are TRBV27 and TRBJ1-1, with 10 nucleotides matching TRBD1. The CDR3 has 15 residues. V dropped 9 bases and J dropped 0; count of bases not matched to a gene: 7. From germline, CDR1 is MNHEY and CDR2 SMNVEV (reference sequence). The CDR3 coding sequence is TGTGCCAGGAGACAGGGGGCAGTCATGAACACTGAAGCTTTCTTT. Amino acids: CARRQGAVMNTEAFF.

This sequence joins TRBV29-1 and TRBJ2-6; TRBD2 is a possible D gene (5 bases). The CDR3 is 16 amino acids. Germline V lookup: CDR1 SQVTM, CDR2 ANQGSEA. V was cut by 2 bases and J by 0 bases, with 11 bases left in between. Written as DNA, the CDR3 is TGCAGCGTTGAAACACTAGGGCCCTCTGGGGCCAACGTCCTGACTTTC. Protein: CSVETLGPSGANVLTF.

Here the CDR3 DNA reads TGTGCCACCAGCAGACCTGGACAGGGGGCTAATCAGCCCCAGCATTTT. Translating gives CATSRPGQGANQPQHF. The chain combines TRBV15 with TRBJ1-5; TRBD1 agrees at 11 bases. Germline V gene sequence: CDR1 LNHNV, CDR2 YYDKDF (reference sequence). This CDR3 is built from 16 residues. After removal of 2 bases from V and 4 bases from J, the junction contained 4 bases not matched to a gene. The variable domain in full, completed from reference TRBV15 and TRBJ1-5, reads DAMVIQNPRYQVTQFGKPVTLSCSQTLNHNVMYWYQQKSSQAPKLLFHYYDKDFNNEADTPDNFQSRRPNTSFCFLDIRSPGLGDTAMYLCATSRPGQGANQPQHFGDGTRLSIL.

V and J are TRBV7-6 and TRBJ2-2; possibly TRBD2 for D (6 bases). Trimming left V 5 bases short and J 0 bases short, with 13 bases between. This CDR3 comprises 16 residues. From germline, CDR1 is SGHVS and CDR2 FNYEAQ. CDR3 nucleotides: TGTGCCAGCAGCCCGATGGGGGGATCGAACACCGGGGAGCTGTTTTTT. Its translation: CASSPMGGSNTGELFF.

This clone appeared once. V is TRBV9 and J is TRBJ2-2; no clear D gene. Germline CDR1 SGDLS, CDR2 YYNGEE. Trimming took off 1 base at V and 6 bases at J, with 4 bases between the two ends. There are 12 residues in the CDR3. The CDR3 is CASSVSSGELFF. The DNA for the CDR3 is TGTGCCAGCAGCGTATCGTCCGGGGAGCTGTTTTTT.

The chain employs TRBV7-3 and TRBJ1-2, with D perhaps TRBD1 (5 bases). Looked up from germline, CDR1 is SGHTA and CDR2 is FQGTGA. Trimming shortened V by 5 bases and J by 6 bases, and 13 bases separated the two germline ends. The CDR3 extends over 13 amino acids. The CDR3 region is CASSQTREDGYTF. CDR3 sequence (DNA): TGTGCCAGCAGCCAAACCAGGGAGGATGGCTACACCTTC.

The genes are TRBV24-1 and TRBJ1-2; TRBD1 agrees at 9 bases. The CDR3 runs 14 residues. V dropped 4 bases and J dropped 2; count of bases not matched to a gene: 1. Germline CDR1 reads KGHDR; CDR2 reads SFDVKD. The CDR3 DNA reads as TGTGCCACCAGTGAAGGGACAGGGAACTATGGCTACACCTTC. Protein: CATSEGTGNYGYTF.

The CDR3 DNA is TGTGCCAGCAGTGGACAACGCACAGATACGCAGTATTTT. Protein product: CASSGQRTDTQYF. The genes are TRBV2 and TRBJ2-3; D is uncertain. Germline-derived CDR1 and CDR2 are SNHLY and FYNNEI. The germline V and J ends were trimmed by 4 bases and 1 base, with 6 bases remaining between them. The CDR3 loop spans 13 amino acids.

The chain joins TRBV28 to TRBJ2-5; D possibly matches TRBD1 or TRBD2 (10 bases each). The CDR3 has 17 amino acids. Germline loops: CDR1 MDHEN, CDR2 SYDVKM. V was pared by 5 bases and J by 4 bases, with 23 bases between. CDR3 in amino acids: CASSPGQGLAGGETQYF. The CDR3 bases are TGTGCCAGCAGTCCGGGACAGGGGTTAGCGGGAGGAGAGACCCAGTACTTC.

About this clone: Different DNA sequences within this sample yield the same CDR3. The chain couples TRBV24-1 to TRBJ2-7; TRBD1 matches at 8 bases. Per the germline V gene, CDR1 is KGHDR and CDR2 is SFDVKD. V lost 4 bases, J lost 4 bases, and 5 bases stayed unmatched. The CDR3 runs 14 residues. The CDR3 DNA is TGTGCCACCAGTGACCCCGGACAGGGTTACGAGCAGTACTTC. Translated, it gives CATSDPGQGYEQYF.

V usage is TRBV6-6 and J usage is TRBJ1-5; a weak D match, TRBD1 (5 bases). Germline V gene sequence: CDR1 MNHNY, CDR2 SVGAGI (reference sequence). The CDR3 spans 11 residues. V lost 5 bases and J lost 14, with 13 bases in between. CDR3 bases: TGTGCCAGCAGTAACCGGGACTCTAAGCATTTT. Its translation: CASSNRDSKHF.

The chain links TRBV5-6 to TRBJ2-2; 10 bases match TRBD2. Germline CDR1 reads SGHDT; CDR2 reads YYEEEE. CDR3 length equals 18 residues. With V trimmed by 3 bases and J by 0 bases, 8 bases remained unmatched. CDR3 amino acids: CASSYTSGMWSNTGELFF. CDR3 DNA: TGTGCCAGCAGCTATACTAGCGGGATGTGGTCGAACACCGGGGAGCTGTTTTTT.

This clone was picked up one time. V is TRBV19 and J is TRBJ1-2; no firm D call. The germline V and J ends were trimmed by 4 bases and 1 base, with 16 bases remaining between them. From germline, CDR1 is LNHDA and CDR2 SQIVND (reference sequence). This CDR3 contains 16 residues. The CDR3 DNA follows: TGTGCCAGTAGTAGGCTCGGGGTAGCTGATAACTATGGCTACACCTTC. Translation: CASSRLGVADNYGYTF.

J is TRBJ1-2 and V is TRBV7-9; D is possibly TRBD1 (5 bases). The ends were cut back, 2 bases at V and 6 bases at J, with 16 bases in the middle. The CDR3 loop spans 15 amino acids. Germline V lookup: CDR1 SEHNR, CDR2 FQNEAQ (reference sequence). CDR3 amino acids: CASSLRSARGHGYTF. In DNA, the CDR3 is TGTGCCAGCAGCTTAAGGTCCGCGCGGGGCCATGGCTACACCTTC.

The chain has TRBV28 and TRBJ1-5, with D maybe TRBD1 (6 bases). From germline, CDR1 is MDHEN and CDR2 SYDVKM. This CDR3 is 17 amino acids long. The V end lost 4 bases, the J end lost 0 bases, and 16 bases lay between the germline ends. The CDR3, as DNA: TGTGCCAGCAGTTCGCAGGGGACCCCAAATAGCAATCAGCCCCAGCATTTT. Translated: CASSSQGTPNSNQPQHF.

Written as DNA, the CDR3 is TGTGCCAGCCAGGGTCCCTACGAGCAGTACTTC. Translating gives CASQGPYEQYF. The chain has TRBV2 and TRBJ2-7; weak D call: TRBD1 (5 bases). V shed 8 bases and J shed 2 bases, with 7 bases lying between them. Germline V gene sequence: CDR1 SNHLY, CDR2 FYNNEI. This CDR3 region has 11 residues.

This chain uses TRBV29-1 with TRBJ2-6; 7 bases are shared with TRBD1. Germline V gene sequence: CDR1 SQVTM, CDR2 ANQGSEA. This CDR3 has 14 residues. The V segment lost 5 bases and the J segment 4 bases; nucleotides outside the gene matches: 5. As DNA, the CDR3 is TGCAGCGTTAAACAGGGGCCAGGGGCCAACGTCCTGACTTTC. The encoded protein is CSVKQGPGANVLTF.

V gene TRBV24-1 combines with J gene TRBJ1-5; 7 bases are a match to TRBD1. Looked up from germline, CDR1 is KGHDR and CDR2 is SFDVKD. CDR3 length equals 14 residues. The V gene end was trimmed by 4 bases and the J gene end by 9 bases; junction bases not matched to a gene: 8. This CDR3 reads CATSDPSRQGPQHF. The DNA of the CDR3 is TGTGCCACCAGTGACCCCTCACGACAGGGGCCCCAGCATTTT.

V and J are TRBV7-3 and TRBJ2-3, with 12 bases matching TRBD2. V lost 5 bases to trimming and J lost 3 bases; unmatched junction nucleotides: 6. Germline CDR1 and CDR2: SGHTA and FQGTGA. The CDR3 runs to 16 residues. The CDR3 DNA reads TGTGCCAGCAGCCCTCAGGGGACTAGCGGGACAGATACGCAGTATTTT. Translation: CASSPQGTSGTDTQYF.

The V gene is TRBV2, the J gene TRBJ2-1, with a tentative D call TRBD2 (6 bases). Germline assignment: CDR1 SNHLY and CDR2 FYNNEI. The germline V and J ends were trimmed by 8 bases and 7 bases, with 18 bases remaining between them. There are 14 residues in the CDR3. The CDR3: CASSKAGSWNEQFF. The CDR3 coding sequence is TGTGCCAGCTCCAAAGCGGGCTCCTGGAATGAGCAGTTCTTC.

The chain links TRBV19 to TRBJ2-3; weak D call: TRBD1 (7 bases). CDR3 length equals 17 residues. Germline CDR1 and CDR2: LNHDA and SQIVND (reference sequence). Trimming pared 9 bases from V and 0 bases from J, leaving 22 bases between. DNA of the CDR3: TGTGCCAGAGGGCAGGGGGAGGAAATAAATAGCACAGATACGCAGTATTTT. It translates to CARGQGEEINSTDTQYF.

This chain links TRBV11-3 with TRBJ1-4; 9 nucleotides match TRBD1. The germline V gene encodes CDR1 SGHNT and CDR2 YENEEA. This CDR3 is built from 14 residues. Losses at the gene ends were 6 bases for V and 11 bases for J; bases not matched to a gene: 10. The CDR3 DNA reads TGTGCCAGCAGGGACTCGGGGACAGGGAGGAAACTGTTTTTT. It is translated as CASRDSGTGRKLFF.

The chain uses TRBV24-1 and TRBJ2-3; 13 nucleotides match TRBD2. Germline V gives CDR1 KGHDR, CDR2 SFDVKD. This CDR3 spans 16 amino acids. The V segment lost 6 bases and the J segment 2 bases; nucleotides outside the gene matches: 4. In DNA form, the CDR3 reads TGTGCCACCAGTAGGGGACTAGCGGGATTCACAGATACGCAGTATTTT. This encodes CATSRGLAGFTDTQYF.